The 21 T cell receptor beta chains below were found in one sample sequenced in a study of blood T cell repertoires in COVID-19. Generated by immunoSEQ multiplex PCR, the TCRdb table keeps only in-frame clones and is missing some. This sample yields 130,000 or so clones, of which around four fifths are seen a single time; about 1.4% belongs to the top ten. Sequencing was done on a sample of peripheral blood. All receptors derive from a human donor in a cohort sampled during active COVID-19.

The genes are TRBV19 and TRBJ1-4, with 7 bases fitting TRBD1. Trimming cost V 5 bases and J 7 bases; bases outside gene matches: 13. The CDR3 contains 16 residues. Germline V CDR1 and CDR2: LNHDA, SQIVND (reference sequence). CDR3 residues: CASSPGQSLFGEKLFF. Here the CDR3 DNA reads TGTGCCAGTAGTCCGGGACAGTCTTTATTCGGTGAAAAACTGTTTTTT. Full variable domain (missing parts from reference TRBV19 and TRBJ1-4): DGGITQSPKYLFRKEGQNVTLSCEQNLNHDAMYWYRQDPGQGLRLIYYSQIVNDFQKGDIAEGYSVSREKKESFPLTVTSAQKNPTAFYLCASSPGQSLFGEKLFFGSGTQLSVL.

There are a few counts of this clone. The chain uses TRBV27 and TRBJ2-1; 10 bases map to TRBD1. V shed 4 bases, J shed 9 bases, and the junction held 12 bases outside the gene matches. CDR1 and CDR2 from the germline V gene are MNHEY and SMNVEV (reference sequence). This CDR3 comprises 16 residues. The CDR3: CASSSPPRQGAGEQFF. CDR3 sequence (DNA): TGTGCCAGCAGTTCTCCCCCAAGACAGGGGGCAGGTGAGCAGTTCTTC.

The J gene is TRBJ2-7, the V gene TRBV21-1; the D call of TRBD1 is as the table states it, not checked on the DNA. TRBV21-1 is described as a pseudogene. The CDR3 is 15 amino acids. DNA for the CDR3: TGTGCCAGCAGCGCGGGACAGGGTGGCGTAGGCGAGCAGTACTTC. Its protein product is CASSAGQGGVGEQYF.

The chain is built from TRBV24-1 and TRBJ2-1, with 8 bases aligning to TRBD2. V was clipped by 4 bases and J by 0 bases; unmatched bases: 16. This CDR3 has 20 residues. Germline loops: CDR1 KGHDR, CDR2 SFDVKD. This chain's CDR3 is CATSERTSRRQMSSYNEQFF. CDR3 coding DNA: TGTGCCACCAGTGAACGGACTAGCAGGAGACAAATGAGCTCCTACAATGAGCAGTTCTTC.

The CDR3 nucleotides are TGTGCCAGCAGCTTAACTGGTCTAACTGAAGCTTTCTTT. Translating it yields CASSLTGLTEAFF. The chain employs TRBV7-3 and TRBJ1-1, with D hard to call. Germline V gives CDR1 SGHTA, CDR2 FQGTGA. Trimming cost V 0 bases and J 5 bases, with 7 bases left between them. CDR3 length: 13 residues.

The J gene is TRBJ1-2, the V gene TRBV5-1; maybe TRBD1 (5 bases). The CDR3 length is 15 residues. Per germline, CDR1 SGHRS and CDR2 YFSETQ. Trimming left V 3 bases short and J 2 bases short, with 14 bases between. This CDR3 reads CASSSTGEPNYGYTF. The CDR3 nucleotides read TGCGCCAGCAGCTCCACGGGGGAACCGAACTATGGCTACACCTTC.

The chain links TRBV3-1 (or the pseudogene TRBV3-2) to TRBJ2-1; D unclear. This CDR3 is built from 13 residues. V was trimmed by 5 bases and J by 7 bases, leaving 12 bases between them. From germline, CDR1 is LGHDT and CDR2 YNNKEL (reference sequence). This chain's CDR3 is CASSSNRANEQFF. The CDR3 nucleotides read TGTGCCAGCAGCTCCAATCGCGCTAATGAGCAGTTCTTC.

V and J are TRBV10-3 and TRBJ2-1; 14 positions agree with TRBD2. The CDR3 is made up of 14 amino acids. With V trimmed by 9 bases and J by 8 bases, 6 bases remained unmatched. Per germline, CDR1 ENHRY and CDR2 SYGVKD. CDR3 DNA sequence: TGTGCCATTAGTCCGGGACTAGCGGGAGATGAGCAGTTCTTC. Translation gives CAISPGLAGDEQFF.

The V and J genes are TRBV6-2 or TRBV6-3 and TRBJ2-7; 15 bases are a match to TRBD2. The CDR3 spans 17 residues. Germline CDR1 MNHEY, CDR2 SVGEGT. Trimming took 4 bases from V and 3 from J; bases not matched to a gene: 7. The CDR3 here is CASSSGLAGGLVYEQYF. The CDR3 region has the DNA TGTGCCAGCAGTTCCGGACTAGCGGGAGGGCTGGTCTACGAGCAGTACTTC.

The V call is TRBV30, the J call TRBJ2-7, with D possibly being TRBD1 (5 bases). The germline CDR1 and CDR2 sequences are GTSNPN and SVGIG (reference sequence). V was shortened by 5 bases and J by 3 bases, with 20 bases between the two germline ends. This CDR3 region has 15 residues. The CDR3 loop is CAWEFFGQGIYEQYF. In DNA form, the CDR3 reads TGTGCCTGGGAATTTTTTGGGCAGGGCATCTACGAGCAGTACTTC.

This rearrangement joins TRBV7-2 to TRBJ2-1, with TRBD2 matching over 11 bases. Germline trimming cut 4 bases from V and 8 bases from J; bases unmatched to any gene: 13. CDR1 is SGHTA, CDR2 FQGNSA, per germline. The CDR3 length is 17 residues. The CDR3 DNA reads TGTGCCAGCAGCTCCCATAGCGGGAGGGGGTTTTGGGATGAGCAGTTCTTC. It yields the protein CASSSHSGRGFWDEQFF.

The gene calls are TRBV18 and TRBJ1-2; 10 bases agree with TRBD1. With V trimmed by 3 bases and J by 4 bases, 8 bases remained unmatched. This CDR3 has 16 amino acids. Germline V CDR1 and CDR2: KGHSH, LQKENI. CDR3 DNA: TGTGCCAGCTCACCCATCCCGACAGGGGGCGGCTATGGCTACACCTTC. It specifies CASSPIPTGGGYGYTF.

The CDR3 loop reads CASSQDLAGGGYNEQFF. In nucleotides, the CDR3 is TGTGCCAGCAGCCAAGATCTAGCGGGAGGTGGGTACAATGAGCAGTTCTTC. This sequence joins TRBV3-1 (or the pseudogene TRBV3-2) and TRBJ2-1; 11 positions agree with TRBD2. V shed 0 bases and J 4 bases; nucleotides not matched to a gene: 5. CDR3 size: 17 residues. From germline, CDR1 is LGHDT and CDR2 YNNKEL (reference sequence).

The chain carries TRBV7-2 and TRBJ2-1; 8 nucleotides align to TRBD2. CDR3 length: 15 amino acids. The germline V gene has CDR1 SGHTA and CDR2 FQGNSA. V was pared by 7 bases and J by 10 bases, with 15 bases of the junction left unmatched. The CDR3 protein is CASTLRLANIYEQFF. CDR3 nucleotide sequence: TGTGCCAGCACCCTCAGACTAGCGAACATTTACGAGCAGTTCTTC.

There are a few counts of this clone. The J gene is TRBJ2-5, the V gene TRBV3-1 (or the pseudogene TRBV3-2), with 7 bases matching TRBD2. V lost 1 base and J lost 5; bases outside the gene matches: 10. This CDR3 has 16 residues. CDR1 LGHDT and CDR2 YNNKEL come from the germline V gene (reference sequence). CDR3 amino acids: CASSQGELATPETQYF. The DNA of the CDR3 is TGTGCCAGCAGCCAAGGTGAACTAGCGACCCCCGAGACCCAGTACTTC.

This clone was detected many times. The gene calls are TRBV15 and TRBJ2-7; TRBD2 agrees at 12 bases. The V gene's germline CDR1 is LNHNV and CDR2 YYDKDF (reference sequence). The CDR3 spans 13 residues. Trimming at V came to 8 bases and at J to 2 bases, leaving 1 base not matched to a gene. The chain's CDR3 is CATRTSGTYEQYF. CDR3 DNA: TGTGCCACCCGGACTAGCGGGACCTACGAGCAGTACTTC.

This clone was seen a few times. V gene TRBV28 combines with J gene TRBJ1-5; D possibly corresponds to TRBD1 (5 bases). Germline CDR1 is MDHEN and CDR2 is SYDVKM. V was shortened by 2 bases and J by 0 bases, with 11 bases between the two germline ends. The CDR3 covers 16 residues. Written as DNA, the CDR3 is TGTGCCAGCAGTTTAATAGGGGCCAATAGCAATCAGCCCCAGCATTTT. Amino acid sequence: CASSLIGANSNQPQHF.

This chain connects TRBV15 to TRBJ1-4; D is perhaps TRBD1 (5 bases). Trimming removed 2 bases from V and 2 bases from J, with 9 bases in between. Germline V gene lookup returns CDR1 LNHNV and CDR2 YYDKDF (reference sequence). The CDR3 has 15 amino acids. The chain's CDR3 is CATSRIGATNEKLFF. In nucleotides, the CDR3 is TGTGCCACCAGCAGAATTGGGGCGACTAATGAAAAACTGTTTTTT.

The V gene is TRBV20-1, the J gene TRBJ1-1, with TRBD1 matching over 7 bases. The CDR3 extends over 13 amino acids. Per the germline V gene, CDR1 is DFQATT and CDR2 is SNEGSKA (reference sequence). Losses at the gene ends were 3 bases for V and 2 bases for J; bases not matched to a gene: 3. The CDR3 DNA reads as TGCAGTGCTAGTGGACAGGTCAACACTGAAGCTTTCTTT. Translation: CSASGQVNTEAFF.

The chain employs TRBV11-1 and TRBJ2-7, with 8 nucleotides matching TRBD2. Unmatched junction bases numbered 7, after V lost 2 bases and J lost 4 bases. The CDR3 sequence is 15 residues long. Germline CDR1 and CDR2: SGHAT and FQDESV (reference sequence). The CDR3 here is CASSLTRASGYEQYF. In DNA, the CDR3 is TGTGCCAGCAGCTTAACCCGGGCTAGCGGGTACGAGCAGTACTTC.

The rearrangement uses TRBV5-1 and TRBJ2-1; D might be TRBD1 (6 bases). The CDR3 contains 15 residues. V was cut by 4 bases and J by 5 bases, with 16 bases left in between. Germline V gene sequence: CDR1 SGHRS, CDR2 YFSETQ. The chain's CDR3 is CASSIVIEGDNEQFF. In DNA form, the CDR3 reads TGCGCCAGCAGCATCGTAATTGAGGGGGACAATGAGCAGTTCTTC.